The 29 T cell receptor beta chains below all came from one sample that was sequenced in a study of response to subunit inactivated influenza vaccine. MiXCR was run by TCRdb on the RT-PCR reads, yielding one entry per CDR3 protein. The table shows roughly 460,000 distinct CDR3 sequences, with 10% to 11% occurring only once. The source material was PBMCs from blood, sampled 35 to 45 days after vaccination. The receptors were gathered from a man in his fifties who received an inactivated influenza vaccine.

The V call is TRBV12-3 or TRBV12-4, the J call TRBJ1-2; D not certain. The V end lost 4 bases, the J end lost 3 bases, and 9 bases lay between the germline ends. The CDR3 extends over 13 amino acids. The CDR3 sequence: CASSSPVYYGYTF. The CDR3 nucleotides read TGTGCCAGCAGTTCTCCCGTTTACTATGGCTACACCTTC.

A few counts support this clonotype. The rearrangement uses TRBV20-1 and TRBJ2-2; 7 bases align to TRBD1. V trimming: 6 bases; J trimming: 7 bases; junction bases outside the gene matches: 8. Germline CDR1 DFQATT, CDR2 SNEGSKA (reference sequence). The CDR3 extends over 13 amino acids. This CDR3 reads CSALTGEDGELFF. The CDR3, as DNA: TGCAGTGCGTTAACAGGGGAAGACGGGGAGCTGTTTTTT.

This CDR3 reads CAISEVGRRVYNEQFF. DNA of the CDR3: TGTGCCATCAGTGAAGTGGGCAGGAGGGTCTACAATGAGCAGTTCTTC. V is TRBV10-3 and J is TRBJ2-1; D is perhaps TRBD2 (6 bases). Germline V lookup: CDR1 ENHRY, CDR2 SYGVKD. The CDR3 length is 16 residues. V lost 3 bases and J 3 bases, leaving 15 bases between the germline ends.

Many counts were recorded for this clonotype. The chain carries TRBV12-3 or TRBV12-4 and TRBJ1-2; unclear D gene. This CDR3 is built from 14 residues. V lost 4 bases to trimming and J lost 8 bases, with 17 bases between them. In nucleotides, the CDR3 is TGTGCCAGCAGTTCCCCCCCGGGAAAGGGAGGCTACACCTTC. This translates into CASSSPPGKGGYTF.

This clonotype was observed many times. The chain employs TRBV12-3 or TRBV12-4 and TRBJ1-1; 9 bases line up with TRBD1. With 3 bases clipped from V and 3 bases from J, the junction kept 8 bases outside the gene matches. CDR3 size: 16 residues. The CDR3 loop is CASSFRGGQGHTEAFF. The DNA for the CDR3 is TGTGCCAGCAGTTTTAGGGGGGGACAGGGCCACACTGAAGCTTTCTTT.

In this sample, this clonotype turned up many times. The rearrangement links TRBV6-1 to TRBJ2-7; 9 bases line up with TRBD1. Per germline, CDR1 MNHNS and CDR2 SASEGT. Trimming removed 3 bases from V and 2 bases from J; junction bases left unmatched: 8. This CDR3 region has 16 residues. The CDR3 region has the DNA TGTGCCAGCAGTGATGCGGGGACAGGGAAAGCCTACGAGCAGTACTTC. This translates into CASSDAGTGKAYEQYF.

The chain recombines TRBV4-2 with TRBJ1-1, with D unresolved. The CDR3 is 16 amino acids. Germline V lookup: CDR1 LGHNA, CDR2 YNFKEQ. The V end was cut by 1 base, the J end by 0 bases, with 12 bases between. The CDR3 loop is CASSQALGDLNTEAFF. The CDR3, as DNA: TGTGCCAGCAGCCAAGCGCTGGGTGACCTGAACACTGAAGCTTTCTTT.

The chain uses TRBV20-1 and TRBJ2-5; D is possibly TRBD1 or TRBD2 (5 bases each). Germline CDR1 reads DFQATT; CDR2 reads SNEGSKA (reference sequence). Trimming left V 6 bases short and J 2 bases short, with 7 bases between. There are 11 residues in the CDR3. CDR3 nucleotides: TGCAGTGCCAGGGAGCAAGAGACCCAGTACTTC. Protein sequence: CSAREQETQYF.

This clonotype appeared many times. The chain couples TRBV6-4 to TRBJ1-5; D not resolved. The CDR3 has 13 residues. V was pared by 3 bases and J by 7 bases, with 10 bases between. Germline V gene lookup returns CDR1 MRHNA and CDR2 SNTAGT. The CDR3 coding sequence is TGTGCCAGCAGTGAAGAATTGGGCCAGCCCCAGCATTTT. It is translated as CASSEELGQPQHF.

This clonotype was observed a few times. This rearrangement joins TRBV12-3 or TRBV12-4 to TRBJ2-1, with D uncertain. The V gene lost 3 bases and the J gene lost 9 bases, with 9 bases spanning the gap. The CDR3 runs 12 residues. This CDR3 is CASSLGRPEQFF. The CDR3 nucleotides are TGTGCCAGCAGTTTGGGCCGACCTGAGCAGTTCTTC.

This clonotype showed up just a few times. The rearrangement joins TRBV12-3 or TRBV12-4 to TRBJ2-1; 16 bases match TRBD2. The J segment lost 5 bases and the V segment lost 6 bases, leaving 7 bases of the junction unmatched. This CDR3 is built from 17 residues. The chain's CDR3 is CASRAGLAGGPNNEQFF. In DNA, the CDR3 is TGTGCCAGCAGGGCGGGACTAGCGGGGGGGCCCAACAATGAGCAGTTCTTC.

This clonotype showed up just a few times. This chain links TRBV7-2 with TRBJ2-3; weak D call: TRBD2 (6 bases). V shed 5 bases and J shed 0 bases, with 18 bases lying between them. Germline V gives CDR1 SGHTA, CDR2 FQGNSA. This CDR3 is 17 amino acids long. The CDR3 sequence is CASSLRRGGASTDTQYF. The CDR3 coding sequence is TGTGCCAGCAGCCTAAGGAGAGGAGGGGCTAGCACAGATACGCAGTATTTT.

This clonotype was recorded a few times. The gene calls are TRBV7-2 and TRBJ1-4, with 10 nucleotides matching TRBD1. CDR1 is SGHTA and CDR2 is FQGNSA in the germline V gene. Trimming took 3 bases from V and 4 from J; bases not matched to a gene: 2. The CDR3 sequence is 15 residues long. The CDR3 loop is CASSFDRGLNEKLFF. In nucleotides, the CDR3 is TGTGCCAGCAGCTTCGACAGGGGGCTTAATGAAAAACTGTTTTTT.

Notes on this clonotype: Since a much larger clone is just one base distant, this may be a read error. The chain recombines TRBV29-1 with TRBJ2-3; 7 positions match TRBD1. Trimming took 8 bases from V and 3 from J; bases not matched to a gene: 11. The CDR3 has 14 residues. CDR1 and CDR2 from the germline V gene are SQVTM and ANQGSEA. In DNA, the CDR3 is TGCAGCCCCCTAAGGACAGGTTGTACAGATACGCAGTATTTT. As protein: CSPLRTGCTDTQYF.

Many counts were recorded for this clonotype. The chain links TRBV15 to TRBJ2-2; TRBD1 matches at 8 bases. This CDR3 is built from 15 residues. CDR1 and CDR2 (germline): LNHNV, YYDKDF (reference sequence). The V and J ends lost 7 bases and 2 bases, in that order; junction bases with no gene match: 6. The CDR3 DNA sequence: TGTGCCACCACCCGGGACAGGAGAAACACCGGGGAGCTGTTTTTT. This gives the protein CATTRDRRNTGELFF.

This clonotype was seen only a few times. The chain couples TRBV5-6 to TRBJ2-5; TRBD2 might be the D (5 bases). CDR3 length: 15 residues. Trimming removed 0 bases at V and 5 bases at J, with 14 bases between. The germline V gene encodes CDR1 SGHDT and CDR2 YYEEEE. In DNA form, the CDR3 reads TGTGCCAGCAGCTTGGTAGCGCTCTCGGGGGAGACCCAGTACTTC. Its translation: CASSLVALSGETQYF.

The genes are TRBV4-1 and TRBJ2-2, with a weak D call TRBD2 (5 bases). Per germline, CDR1 MGHRA and CDR2 YSYEKL. Deletions cut 1 base from V and 7 bases from J, with 16 bases between. The CDR3 sequence is 16 residues long. DNA of the CDR3: TGCGCCAGCAGCCAAGGGGTGAGGGATTTAGGCGGGGAGCTGTTTTTT. This sequence encodes CASSQGVRDLGGELFF.

This rearrangement joins TRBV29-1 to TRBJ2-3; TRBD1 or TRBD2 may be the D gene (7 bases each). The germline V gene has CDR1 SQVTM and CDR2 ANQGSEA. The CDR3 consists of 14 residues. Trimming cost V 7 bases and J 4 bases, with 18 bases left between them. The CDR3 DNA follows: TGCAGCGGGGAAACAGGGGAGGGCGCAGATACGCAGTATTTT. It yields the protein CSGETGEGADTQYF.

This clonotype has at least ten counts. This sequence joins TRBV20-1 and TRBJ2-1; no definite D call. CDR1 DFQATT and CDR2 SNEGSKA come from the germline V gene (reference sequence). This CDR3 region has 18 residues. Trimming pared 0 bases from V and 3 bases from J, leaving 21 bases between. This CDR3 is CSARDPALVTSDYNEQFF. The CDR3 DNA reads TGCAGTGCTAGAGATCCGGCACTCGTAACCTCCGACTACAATGAGCAGTTCTTC.

The rearrangement joins TRBV27 to TRBJ1-5; 8 bases fit TRBD1. CDR1 MNHEY and CDR2 SMNVEV come from the germline V gene (reference sequence). V lost 6 bases and J lost 3; bases outside the gene matches: 7. The CDR3 runs 15 residues. CDR3 DNA sequence: TGTGCCAGCAGCTCGGGACAGGTCTTCAATCAGCCCCAGCATTTT. Translation gives CASSSGQVFNQPQHF.

The rearrangement uses TRBV24-1 and TRBJ2-5, with TRBD2 matching over 9 bases. The V gene end was trimmed by 0 bases and the J gene end by 4 bases; junction bases not matched to a gene: 5. The germline gives CDR1 KGHDR, CDR2 SFDVKD. This CDR3 region has 16 residues. The CDR3 coding sequence is TGTGCCACCAGTGATTTGTCGCTAGCGGGACTAGAGACCCAGTACTTC. Translating gives CATSDLSLAGLETQYF.

This clonotype has more than one count but fewer than ten. J is TRBJ1-2 and V is TRBV6-1; perhaps TRBD1 as D (5 bases). The CDR3 contains 13 residues. The germline gives CDR1 MNHNS, CDR2 SASEGT. With 6 bases removed from V and 4 bases from J, the gap between germline ends came to 12 bases. CDR3 region: CASSSGTLYGYTF. CDR3 sequence (DNA): TGTGCCAGCAGCTCCGGGACCCTCTATGGCTACACCTTC.

This clonotype appeared many times. V usage is TRBV7-8 and J usage is TRBJ2-1; D remains unclear. CDR1 SGHVS and CDR2 FQNEAQ come from the germline V gene. Trimming pared 6 bases from V and 4 bases from J, leaving 16 bases between. This CDR3 region has 15 residues. The CDR3 region is CASSSVEVRYNEQFF. The CDR3 DNA is TGTGCCAGCAGTTCCGTAGAGGTGAGGTACAATGAGCAGTTCTTC.

In its sample, this clonotype was seen many times. V gene TRBV11-2 combines with J gene TRBJ2-5; TRBD1 agrees at 7 bases. Germline V gene sequence: CDR1 SGHAT, CDR2 FQNNGV. The length of the CDR3 is 15 residues. V was clipped by 6 bases and J by 6 bases; unmatched bases: 13. The CDR3 protein is CASSGTRGRGKTQYF. CDR3 DNA sequence: TGTGCCAGCAGTGGTACAAGGGGGCGAGGAAAGACCCAGTACTTC.

The table lists this clonotype with a few counts. The chain carries TRBV9 and TRBJ2-1; 7 nucleotides align to TRBD2. With 6 bases clipped from V and 8 bases from J, the junction kept 11 bases outside the gene matches. Germline CDR1 is SGDLS and CDR2 is YYNGEE. The CDR3 length is 14 residues. The CDR3 sequence is CASTSELAGDEQFF. CDR3 DNA sequence: TGTGCCAGCACATCCGAGTTGGCGGGAGATGAGCAGTTCTTC.

This clonotype was observed a few times. This rearrangement joins TRBV24-1 to TRBJ2-7; D tentatively fits TRBD1 or TRBD2 (5 bases each). Trimming pared 6 bases from V and 10 bases from J, leaving 18 bases between. Germline V lookup: CDR1 KGHDR, CDR2 SFDVKD. The CDR3 length is 13 residues. In DNA form, the CDR3 reads TGTGCCACCAGTTCCCGGTGGGGGAGTCCCCAGTACTTC. Its translation: CATSSRWGSPQYF.

The rearrangement links TRBV7-9 to TRBJ1-5, with D maybe TRBD1 (5 bases). This CDR3 is built from 15 residues. V was shortened by 5 bases and J by 2 bases, with 13 bases between the two germline ends. The germline V gene encodes CDR1 SEHNR and CDR2 FQNEAQ (reference sequence). Here the CDR3 DNA reads TGTGCCAGCAGCCAACATGGAGGGGGCAATCAGCCCCAGCATTTT. Amino acids: CASSQHGGGNQPQHF.

The chain links TRBV7-9 to TRBJ2-3; 12 nucleotides align to TRBD2. The germline V gene encodes CDR1 SEHNR and CDR2 FQNEAQ (reference sequence). CDR3 length equals 15 residues. Losses at the gene ends were 4 bases for V and 4 bases for J; bases not matched to a gene: 3. The CDR3 reads CASSWTSGEPDTQYF. CDR3 nucleotides: TGTGCCAGCAGCTGGACTAGCGGGGAACCAGATACGCAGTATTTT. Variable domain in full (rest from reference TRBV7-9 and TRBJ2-3): DTGVSQNPRHKITKRGQNVTFRCDPISEHNRLYWYRQTLGQGPEFLTYFQNEAQLEKSRLLSDRFSAERPKGSFSTLEIQRTEQGDSAMYLCASSWTSGEPDTQYFGPGTRLTVL.

The chain combines TRBV18 with TRBJ1-4; no definite D call. The length of the CDR3 is 14 residues. Between the trimmed V and J ends, which lost 2 bases and 4 bases, there was a span of 8 bases. In germline, CDR1 is KGHSH, CDR2 LQKENI. DNA for the CDR3: TGTGCCAGCTCACCAGGAACCCATAATGAAAAACTGTTTTTT. Translating gives CASSPGTHNEKLFF.